The sequence of this T cell receptor beta chain was determined in a study of blood T cell repertoires in COVID-19 (dated by TCRdb to the early 2020s). Describing the broader study: Collaborator samples came from the United States, Italy and Spain and covered acute and convalescent phases of COVID-19. The material from the prospective study consisted of cDNA or gDNA derived from T cells, B-cell-depleted T cells, or PBMCs. Subjects who had been exposed to COVID-19, were actively infected with it, or had recovered from it provided the deeply sampled blood TCRbeta repertoires that made up the dataset. A freely available public database, intended as a resource for researchers studying the immune response to SARS-CoV-2, is where the repertoires were released. The samples were drawn from the first 160 participants of the ongoing ImmuneRACE study and from 1,200 or so subjects provided by 6 global collaborators. Nearly every sample came with metadata listing a de-identified subject ID, COVID-19 status, age in years and sex. Where available, HLA class I and class II types were obtained from metadata supplied by the sample provider rather than from assay-based typing. The study at large found these results: The quantity of clinical and demographic metadata differed by source and by participant and was supplied without curation.

TCRbeta CDR3 regions were amplified from genomic DNA by means of the immunoSEQ Assay, a bias-controlled multiplex PCR. Per the source publication's procedure: Nucleated cell counts per sample were estimated from amplification of reference gene primers within the assay. Sequence reads were collapsed and filtered to measure the absolute abundance of every unique TCRbeta CDR3 rearrangement. Productive Simpson clonality was computed per sample as the square root of Simpson's diversity index over productive rearrangements. Drawn from immuneACCESS, this table holds only the in-frame rearrangements with V and J called that TCRdb kept. Clones are partly lost; checked studies trace under half to an unresolved V gene and leave the rest unexplained. That table furnishes V, J and clone size, whereas the DNA furnished D and trimming. This sample holds roughly 400,000 clones; about 90% were observed only once. The biggest ten clones account for approximately 1.5% of the sample.

As to this clone: Its antigen remains unidentified. Base quality data are lacking; no much larger clone is found one base away.

From the germline V gene, CDR1 is LGHNA and CDR2 is YSLEER. Spanning cysteine to phenylalanine, the CDR3 consists of 18 amino acids. Just CDR3 DNA is preserved here, 54 bases in frame from base 1. The V end gives up 1 base and the J end 5 bases, leaving 15 bases in the junction not matched to a gene. In the prospective study, participants were about 18 to 95 years old, resided in approximately 22 geographic areas of the United States, and were enrolled through a virtual design. In the prospective study, participants were assigned to cohorts based on the clinical history participants reported in a screening survey and a study questionnaire. For ImmuneRACE Cohort 3, a participant was defined as recovered based on two consecutive negative NP/OP PCR tests, clearance by a healthcare professional, or resolution of symptoms. Mobile phlebotomists in the prospective study collected whole blood, serum and a nasopharyngeal or oropharyngeal swab from every participant. Over an approximately 2-month period, participants in the prospective study had the option of providing additional blood draws and questionnaires. Before DNA extraction, prospective study blood samples were shipped either frozen or at room temperature.

The sequence was obtained from a woman in her thirties who had recovered from COVID-19. Recombination joined TRBV4-3 with TRBJ1-2, and TRBD1 matches 8 of the central bases. Sequencing was carried out using PBMCs or T cells enriched from blood (not recorded which). In nucleotides, the sequence is TGCGCCAGCAGCCAAGGAGCCTCAGGACAGGGCTTGGGGTATGGCTACACCTTC. This is translated as CASSQGASGQGLGYGYTF.